Listed here are 7 T cell receptor beta chains from one sample, sequenced in a study of cytomegalovirus exposure and HLA in healthy donors. Primers for the PCR totalled 60 Vbeta and 13 Jbeta. Sequenced by immunoSEQ multiplex PCR; TCRdb stores in-frame clones only, minus some. Here the sample spans tens of thousands of clones, roughly 72% being singletons. Specimen: PBMCs. The receptors were gathered from a man aged 35-49 years in good health and CMV-seropositive.

The chain recombines TRBV28 with TRBJ1-5; unclear D gene. The length of the CDR3 is 13 residues. The germline V gene encodes CDR1 MDHEN and CDR2 SYDVKM. Trimming removed 1 base from V and 4 bases from J, with 5 bases in between. The CDR3 nucleotides are TGTGCCAGCAGTTTATCCCGTAATCAGCCCCAGCATTTT. As protein: CASSLSRNQPQHF.

The rearrangement joins TRBV6-6 to TRBJ1-4; D call uncertain. The ends were cut back, 4 bases at V and 0 bases at J, with 6 bases in the middle. The CDR3 has 14 residues. Germline V gene data show CDR1 as MNHNY and CDR2 as SVGAGI (reference sequence). The CDR3 here is CASSFTATNEKLFF. Here the CDR3 DNA reads TGTGCCAGCAGTTTTACAGCAACTAATGAAAAACTGTTTTTT.

This chain links TRBV27 with TRBJ2-2; 9 bases agree with TRBD1. The germline CDR1 and CDR2 sequences are MNHEY and SMNVEV (reference sequence). Trimming cost V 6 bases and J 0 bases; bases outside gene matches: 5. The CDR3 runs 16 residues. The CDR3 reads CASRGRTGANTGELFF. The CDR3, as DNA: TGTGCCAGCAGGGGCCGGACAGGGGCGAACACCGGGGAGCTGTTTTTT.

This clone was recorded only once. The chain has TRBV30 and TRBJ2-3, with 10 bases that match TRBD2. Germline CDR1 is GTSNPN and CDR2 is SVGIG (reference sequence). The CDR3 spans 15 residues. The V segment lost 2 bases and the J segment 1 base; nucleotides outside the gene matches: 3. The CDR3 is CAWSLLAGGTDTQYF. The CDR3 DNA reads TGTGCCTGGAGTCTTCTAGCGGGGGGCACAGATACGCAGTATTTT.

The chain employs TRBV30 and TRBJ2-7, with TRBD1 identical over 11 bases. The junction had 5 bases not matched to a gene; V was cut back by 4 bases and J by 3 bases. Germline values: CDR1 GTSNPN, CDR2 SVGIG (reference sequence). The CDR3 has 14 residues. CDR3 nucleotide sequence: TGTGCCTGGACCGCCGGGACAGGGGGCTACGAGCAGTACTTC. Amino acids: CAWTAGTGGYEQYF.

The chain links TRBV4-3 to TRBJ2-7; TRBD2 aligns across 12 bases. With V trimmed by 4 bases and J by 0 bases, 10 bases remained unmatched. The CDR3 extends over 18 amino acids. Germline V CDR1 and CDR2: LGHNA, YSLEER. The CDR3: CASSLFTGLAGTSYEQYF. CDR3 in DNA: TGCGCCAGCAGCCTTTTTACTGGACTAGCGGGGACCTCCTACGAGCAGTACTTC.

The chain combines TRBV10-3 with TRBJ2-5; 9 bases line up with TRBD2. Germline loops: CDR1 ENHRY, CDR2 SYGVKD. This CDR3 spans 14 amino acids. The junction had 7 bases not matched to a gene; V was cut back by 6 bases and J by 5 bases. CDR3 region: CAISNSGSEETQYF. The CDR3 coding sequence is TGTGCCATCAGCAATAGCGGGAGTGAGGAGACCCAGTACTTC.